This record covers a single TCR beta chain. The data belong to a study of shared clonotypes between healthy human individuals. Overall study context: Per donor, CD8 memory used one plate, CD8 naive used two, CD4 memory used three and CD4 naive used three.

Data came from immunoSEQ multiplex PCR; TCRdb stores just in-frame clones and leaves some out. The data show roughly 2.2 million clones, with approximately 90% seen just once and around 0.4% held by the top ten. V lost 0 bases to trimming and J lost 7 bases, with 9 bases between them. This CDR3 is built from 13 residues. Germline assignment: CDR1 LNHNV and CDR2 YYDKDF (reference sequence). Sequencing input: naive CD4+ T cells from PBMCs. Subset specified: CD45RA+ positively selected. The sequence came from a man younger than 35 in good health. Some clones in this sample may be carry-over from other donors' samples. The chain combines TRBV15 with TRBJ1-1; no clear D. CDR3 DNA sequence: TGTGCCACCAGCAGAGAGGGCCCTGGTGAAGCTTTCTTT. Encoded protein: CATSREGPGEAFF. Drawing the rest from reference TRBV15 and TRBJ1-1, the complete variable domain is DAMVIQNPRYQVTQFGKPVTLSCSQTLNHNVMYWYQQKSSQAPKLLFHYYDKDFNNEADTPDNFQSRRPNTSFCFLDIRSPGLGDTAMYLCATSREGPGEAFFGQGTRLTVV.